A single sample gave rise to the 20 T cell receptor beta chains below, sequenced in a study of cytomegalovirus exposure and HLA in healthy donors. Amplification used 60 Vbeta primers and 13 Jbeta primers. Sequencing used immunoSEQ multiplex PCR; TCRdb keeps in-frame clones, though not all of them. The sample lists approximately 120,000 clones, 81% occurring once. Material for sequencing was PBMCs. The receptor set was obtained from a young woman in good health and CMV-seronegative.

CDR3 sequence reads: CASYNPGSGTDTQYF. The CDR3 DNA is TGTGCCAGCTATAATCCGGGATCTGGCACAGATACGCAGTATTTT. The rearrangement uses TRBV28 and TRBJ2-3; D may be TRBD2 (5 bases). The germline V and J ends were trimmed by 8 bases and 1 base, with 16 bases remaining between them. The CDR3 totals 15 residues. Germline V CDR1 and CDR2: MDHEN, SYDVKM.

The rearrangement uses TRBV7-3 and TRBJ2-2, with D tentatively TRBD2 (5 bases). Trimming shortened V by 5 bases and J by 1 base, and 17 bases separated the two germline ends. This CDR3 is built from 17 residues. The germline CDR1 and CDR2 sequences are SGHTA and FQGTGA. This CDR3 is CASSLKPGNMNTGELFF. The CDR3 region has the DNA TGTGCCAGCAGCCTAAAACCGGGAAACATGAACACCGGGGAGCTGTTTTTT. Filled out from reference TRBV7-3 and TRBJ2-2, the complete variable domain reads GAGVSQTPSNKVTEKGKYVELRCDPISGHTALYWYRQSLGQGPEFLIYFQGTGAADDSGLPNDRFFAVRPEGSVSTLKIQRTERGDSAVYLCASSLKPGNMNTGELFFGEGSRLTVL.

A remark on this clone: The junction departs from germline at one end; a sequencing error may be responsible. The chain uses TRBV27 and TRBJ1-4; D gene uncertain. Germline CDR1 MNHEY, CDR2 SMNVEV (reference sequence). CDR3 length: 16 amino acids. CDR3 sequence (DNA): TGTGCCAGCAGCTTGAGTGGCAGGCGAGCTAACGAAAAACTGTTTTTT. It translates to CASSLSGRRANEKLFF.

This chain links TRBV7-2 with TRBJ2-3; D uncertain. CDR3 length: 15 residues. Trimming removed 3 bases at V and 0 bases at J, with 10 bases between. CDR1 is SGHTA and CDR2 is FQGNSA in the germline V gene. CDR3 sequence: CASSFSTPSTDTQYF. Written as DNA, the CDR3 is TGTGCCAGCAGCTTCAGTACACCTAGCACAGATACGCAGTATTTT.

This chain links TRBV4-3 with TRBJ2-3; D gene uncertain. Per the germline V gene, CDR1 is LGHNA and CDR2 is YSLEER. The germline V and J ends were trimmed by 1 base and 9 bases, with 23 bases remaining between them. The CDR3 is 17 amino acids. CDR3 region: CASSQVFYVDQELTQYF. The CDR3 DNA reads as TGCGCCAGCAGCCAAGTCTTCTACGTAGATCAGGAATTAACGCAGTATTTT.

V is TRBV29-1 and J is TRBJ1-1, with D perhaps TRBD1 (6 bases). V was pared by 6 bases and J by 1 base, with 15 bases between. CDR1 and CDR2 from the germline V gene are SQVTM and ANQGSEA. The CDR3 runs 14 residues. The CDR3 region has the DNA TGCAGCGTCTATAACAGGGATCGGAACACTGAAGCTTTCTTT. It translates to CSVYNRDRNTEAFF.

This clone was observed a single time. J is TRBJ2-7 and V is TRBV10-3; 7 positions agree with TRBD2. V lost 7 bases to trimming and J lost 6 bases; unmatched junction nucleotides: 15. The CDR3 is 15 residues long. CDR1 is ENHRY, CDR2 SYGVKD, per germline. This CDR3 reads CAIKVTGTTNTEQYF. CDR3 nucleotide sequence: TGTGCCATCAAAGTAACCGGGACTACTAACACCGAGCAGTACTTC.

The rearrangement links TRBV5-4 to TRBJ1-2, with a possible D match to TRBD1 (5 bases). The CDR3 covers 13 residues. Germline assignment: CDR1 SGHNT and CDR2 YYREEE (reference sequence). V dropped 0 bases and J dropped 7 bases, with 10 bases sitting between them. CDR3 loop: CASSLAGGGGYTF. Written as DNA, the CDR3 is TGTGCCAGCAGCTTGGCGGGGGGTGGTGGCTACACCTTC.

In its sample, this clone was seen a few times. Mismatch with germline at one junction end may stem from a read error. The chain couples TRBV7-9 to TRBJ1-2; D may be TRBD1 (5 bases). The CDR3 has 16 residues. Germline assignment: CDR1 SEHNR and CDR2 FQNEAQ (reference sequence). This CDR3 is CSSSLAPGGDNYGYTF. The CDR3 coding sequence is TGTTCCAGCAGCTTAGCCCCGGGGGGGGATAACTATGGCTACACCTTC.

The chain is built from TRBV19 and TRBJ2-3, with 7 bases matching TRBD2. CDR1 is LNHDA, CDR2 SQIVND, per germline (reference sequence). J gave up 0 bases and V 4 bases, and 22 bases lay outside the gene matches. This CDR3 spans 21 amino acids. CDR3 DNA sequence: TGTGCCAGTAGTACGTCGCGATATGTCGGTGTCGGGACTACTAGCACAGATACGCAGTATTTT. Translated: CASSTSRYVGVGTTSTDTQYF. The full variable domain, in which reference TRBV19 and TRBJ2-3 provide the parts outside the CDR3, is DGGITQSPKYLFRKEGQNVTLSCEQNLNHDAMYWYRQDPGQGLRLIYYSQIVNDFQKGDIAEGYSVSREKKESFPLTVTSAQKNPTAFYLCASSTSRYVGVGTTSTDTQYFGPGTRLTVL.

The V call is TRBV29-1, the J call TRBJ1-1, with 11 bases identical to TRBD1. V shed 2 bases, J shed 0 bases, and the junction held 2 bases outside the gene matches. Germline-derived CDR1 and CDR2 are SQVTM and ANQGSEA. The CDR3 is 15 residues long. Here the CDR3 DNA reads TGCAGCGTTGAATGGACAGGGGGCCTGAACACTGAAGCTTTCTTT. It codes for CSVEWTGGLNTEAFF.

This clone occurred a few times. The chain links TRBV2 to TRBJ2-1, with 7 bases matching TRBD1. The trim removed 6 bases at V and 6 bases at J, leaving 14 bases unmatched. The germline V gene has CDR1 SNHLY and CDR2 FYNNEI. The CDR3 runs 16 residues. The CDR3 region is CASSFPRGRMGNEQFF. For the CDR3, the DNA is TGTGCCAGCAGCTTCCCAAGGGGGCGCATGGGCAATGAGCAGTTCTTC. Together with reference TRBV2 and TRBJ2-1, the CDR3 gives the full variable domain: EPEVTQTPSHQVTQMGQEVILRCVPISNHLYFYWYRQILGQKVEFLVSFYNNEISEKSEIFDDQFSVERPDGSNFTLKIRSTKLEDSAMYFCASSFPRGRMGNEQFFGPGTRLTVL.

The V gene is TRBV5-1, the J gene TRBJ1-1, with TRBD1 matching over 11 bases. Germline values: CDR1 SGHRS, CDR2 YFSETQ. V shed 3 bases and J 5 bases; nucleotides not matched to a gene: 6. The CDR3 extends over 15 amino acids. The CDR3 loop reads CASSSTGQGATEAFF. As DNA, the CDR3 is TGCGCCAGCAGCTCTACAGGACAGGGGGCGACTGAAGCTTTCTTT.

The chain uses TRBV4-3 and TRBJ2-7; TRBD2 agrees at 7 bases. The V gene end was trimmed by 5 bases and the J gene end by 5 bases; junction bases not matched to a gene: 6. The CDR3 loop spans 13 amino acids. From germline, CDR1 is LGHNA and CDR2 YSLEER. The CDR3 nucleotides are TGCGCCAGCAGCGGCGGGACTACCAACGAGCAGTACTTC. Its protein is CASSGGTTNEQYF.

The chain employs TRBV30 and TRBJ1-2, with D hard to call. The ends were cut back, 0 bases at V and 6 bases at J, with 8 bases in the middle. This CDR3 region has 12 residues. The V gene's germline CDR1 is GTSNPN and CDR2 SVGIG (reference sequence). The CDR3 here is CAWSVGVHGYTF. The CDR3 nucleotides are TGTGCCTGGAGTGTCGGTGTTCATGGCTACACCTTC.

The chain couples TRBV13 to TRBJ2-2; D is perhaps TRBD1 (6 bases). CDR1 and CDR2 (germline): PRHDT, FYEKMQ (reference sequence). Between the trimmed V and J ends, which lost 10 bases and 4 bases, there was a span of 22 bases. This CDR3 has 16 residues. The DNA of the CDR3 is TGTGCCACCCACCCCCGAGGGGGTGAAAGCACCGGGGAGCTGTTTTTT. Its translation: CATHPRGGESTGELFF.

This chain connects TRBV29-1 to TRBJ2-7; D may be TRBD1 (5 bases). Trimming pared 4 bases from V and 6 bases from J, leaving 10 bases between. The CDR3 is made up of 11 amino acids. CDR1 and CDR2 (germline): SQVTM, ANQGSEA. CDR3 in amino acids: CSVVRGFEQYF. The DNA of the CDR3 is TGCAGCGTTGTAAGGGGATTCGAGCAGTACTTC.

V and J are TRBV2 and TRBJ2-3; the D gene is possibly TRBD2 (6 bases). This CDR3 comprises 15 residues. V was trimmed by 6 bases and J by 3 bases, leaving 16 bases between them. Germline lookup yields CDR1 SNHLY and CDR2 FYNNEI. The CDR3 sequence is CASRPRLGLTDTQYF. The CDR3 DNA sequence: TGTGCCAGCAGACCCCGACTAGGTCTGACAGATACGCAGTATTTT.

The rearrangement links TRBV7-2 to TRBJ1-2; TRBD1 matches 8 bases. V was clipped by 5 bases and J by 5 bases; unmatched bases: 10. Germline CDR1 and CDR2: SGHTA and FQGNSA. The CDR3 has 15 amino acids. CDR3 loop: CASSATTGATYGYTF. The DNA of the CDR3 is TGTGCCAGCAGCGCGACGACAGGGGCAACATATGGCTACACCTTC.

The chain couples TRBV11-2 to TRBJ2-5; D is unclear. Deletions cut 3 bases from V and 5 bases from J, with 4 bases between. Germline V CDR1 and CDR2: SGHAT, FQNNGV. This CDR3 is 11 amino acids long. CDR3 DNA: TGTGCCAGCAGCTTTTATGAGACCCAGTACTTC. Its protein is CASSFYETQYF.